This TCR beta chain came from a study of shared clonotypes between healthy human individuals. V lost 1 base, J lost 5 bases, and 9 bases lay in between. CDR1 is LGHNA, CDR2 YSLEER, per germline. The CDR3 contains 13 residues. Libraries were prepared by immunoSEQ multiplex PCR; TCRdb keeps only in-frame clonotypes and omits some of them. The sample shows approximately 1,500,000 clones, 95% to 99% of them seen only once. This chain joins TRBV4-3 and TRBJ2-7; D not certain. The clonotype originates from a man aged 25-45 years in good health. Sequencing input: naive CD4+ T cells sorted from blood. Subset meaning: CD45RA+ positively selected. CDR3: CASSQVNYHEQYF. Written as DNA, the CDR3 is TGCGCCAGCAGCCAAGTTAATTACCACGAGCAGTACTTC.